Shown below are 27 T cell receptor beta chains from a single sample sequenced in a study of blood T cell repertoires in COVID-19. This table comes from immunoSEQ multiplex PCR, and its TCRdb copy is limited to in-frame clones, with some not included. The sample lists hundreds of thousands of clones, under 95% occurring once. Sequences were obtained from PBMCs or T cells enriched from blood (not recorded which). These receptors were obtained from a man in his sixties who had recovered from COVID-19.

This chain connects TRBV12-5 to TRBJ2-1, with D maybe TRBD2 (5 bases). The germline V and J ends were trimmed by 6 bases and 8 bases, with 11 bases remaining between them. The CDR3 has 12 amino acids. The germline V gene has CDR1 LGHNT and CDR2 FRNRAP. The CDR3 DNA reads as TGTGCTAGTGGCTTAGAGGGTTATGAGCAGTTCTTC. Residues: CASGLEGYEQFF.

The genes are TRBV2 and TRBJ1-4; 7 nucleotides match TRBD1. Trimming cost V 4 bases and J 5 bases; bases outside gene matches: 7. The CDR3 length is 15 residues. CDR1 is SNHLY, CDR2 FYNNEI, per germline. The CDR3 protein is CASSVEGQRNEKLFF. The CDR3 coding sequence is TGTGCCAGCAGTGTCGAGGGACAGAGAAATGAAAAACTGTTTTTT.

The V call is TRBV7-2, the J call TRBJ2-1; 8 bases are a match to TRBD2. The V gene's germline CDR1 is SGHTA and CDR2 FQGNSA. This CDR3 has 13 amino acids. The ends lost 6 bases at V and 7 bases at J; junction bases unmatched: 5. The CDR3 sequence: CASRILAVNEQFF. CDR3 DNA sequence: TGTGCCAGCAGAATACTAGCGGTTAATGAGCAGTTCTTC.

This sequence joins TRBV6-5 and TRBJ1-1, with D tentatively TRBD1 (6 bases). Germline lookup yields CDR1 MNHEY and CDR2 SVGAGI. The CDR3 is 15 residues long. V was cut by 5 bases and J by 1 base, with 14 bases left in between. The CDR3 sequence is CASSNRVRQNTEAFF. CDR3 sequence (DNA): TGTGCCAGCAGTAACAGGGTTAGGCAGAACACTGAAGCTTTCTTT.

The chain uses TRBV2 and TRBJ1-1; TRBD1 matches 10 bases. This CDR3 has 15 amino acids. CDR1 and CDR2 from the germline V gene are SNHLY and FYNNEI. J gave up 2 bases and V 8 bases, and 8 bases lay outside the gene matches. The CDR3 region is CASDLGQGFNTEAFF. The CDR3 DNA sequence: TGTGCCAGCGACCTGGGACAGGGGTTTAACACTGAAGCTTTCTTT.

This rearrangement joins TRBV25-1 to TRBJ1-1, with 9 nucleotides matching TRBD1. J gave up 4 bases and V 6 bases, and 9 bases lay outside the gene matches. Germline assignment: CDR1 MGHDK and CDR2 SYGVNS. There are 15 residues in the CDR3. The CDR3 region is CASRTGGGLGTEAFF. In nucleotides, the CDR3 is TGTGCCAGCAGGACAGGGGGGGGGCTGGGCACTGAAGCTTTCTTT.

The genes are TRBV5-1 and TRBJ2-7; 7 nucleotides line up with TRBD1. V shed 2 bases, J shed 3 bases, and the junction held 11 bases outside the gene matches. Germline V lookup: CDR1 SGHRS, CDR2 YFSETQ. The CDR3 is 16 residues long. CDR3 bases: TGCGCCAGCAGCTTATACAACAGGGGATCGGTCTACGAGCAGTACTTC. Protein sequence: CASSLYNRGSVYEQYF.

The chain has TRBV5-4 and TRBJ2-5; 9 bases map to TRBD1. Germline CDR1 is SGHNT and CDR2 is YYREEE (reference sequence). This CDR3 spans 15 amino acids. With V trimmed by 4 bases and J by 1 base, 5 bases remained unmatched. The CDR3 coding sequence is TGTGCCAGCAGCAAGGACAGGGGAGTCCAAGAGACCCAGTACTTC. It yields the protein CASSKDRGVQETQYF.

V usage is TRBV9 and J usage is TRBJ2-3; 10 bases are shared with TRBD2. This CDR3 has 17 amino acids. Germline values: CDR1 SGDLS, CDR2 YYNGEE. The J segment lost 5 bases and the V segment lost 4 bases, leaving 13 bases of the junction unmatched. The CDR3 spells CASSLRGLAGEGDTQYF. The CDR3 nucleotides read TGTGCCAGCAGCCTACGTGGGCTAGCGGGAGAAGGAGATACGCAGTATTTT. Drawing the rest from reference TRBV9 and TRBJ2-3, the complete variable domain is DSGVTQTPKHLITATGQRVTLRCSPRSGDLSVYWYQQSLDQGLQFLIQYYNGEERAKGNILERFSAQQFPDLHSELNLSSLELGDSALYFCASSLRGLAGEGDTQYFGPGTRLTVL.

J is TRBJ2-3 and V is TRBV3-1 (or the pseudogene TRBV3-2); a possible D gene is TRBD2 (7 bases). This CDR3 comprises 19 residues. Germline-derived CDR1 and CDR2 are LGHDT and YNNKEL (reference sequence). The V and J ends lost 3 bases and 4 bases respectively, with 26 bases between them. The CDR3 loop reads CASSQKRGGLGEGADTQYF. The CDR3 nucleotides read TGTGCCAGCAGCCAGAAGAGAGGGGGGTTGGGGGAGGGCGCAGATACGCAGTATTTT.

V is TRBV27 and J is TRBJ2-5, with 10 bases fitting TRBD2. Germline trimming cut 1 base from V and 4 bases from J; bases unmatched to any gene: 3. The CDR3 is 15 amino acids. Looked up from germline, CDR1 is MNHEY and CDR2 is SMNVEV (reference sequence). The CDR3 protein is CASSLLAGGGETQYF. The CDR3 nucleotides are TGTGCCAGCAGTTTATTAGCGGGGGGTGGAGAGACCCAGTACTTC.

V gene TRBV7-2 combines with J gene TRBJ1-1; no clear D. In germline, CDR1 is SGHTA, CDR2 FQGNSA. V dropped 5 bases and J dropped 6 bases, with 13 bases sitting between them. The CDR3 spans 13 residues. The CDR3 nucleotides read TGTGCCAGCAGCCCGGGAAGTATCTCTGAAGCTTTCTTT. Protein sequence: CASSPGSISEAFF.

This rearrangement joins TRBV4-3 to TRBJ2-5, with TRBD2 matching 7 bases. Germline CDR1 and CDR2: LGHNA and YSLEER. The CDR3 sequence is 15 residues long. V shed 4 bases, J shed 0 bases, and the junction held 5 bases outside the gene matches. The CDR3 DNA is TGCGCCAGCAGCCGGGCGGCGGGGGACCAAGAGACCCAGTACTTC. Amino acids: CASSRAAGDQETQYF.

The V call is TRBV19, the J call TRBJ1-5, with 10 nucleotides matching TRBD1. CDR3 length: 15 amino acids. V shed 9 bases, J shed 5 bases, and the junction held 10 bases outside the gene matches. Germline V lookup: CDR1 LNHDA, CDR2 SQIVND (reference sequence). In DNA form, the CDR3 reads TGTGCCAGCCACCCCGTCGACAGGGGGCATCAGCCCCAGCATTTT. This sequence encodes CASHPVDRGHQPQHF.

This clone was detected once. The CDR3 region has the DNA TGTGCCTGGAGTGGACAGTTATCTTCTGAAGCTTTCTTT. Protein sequence: CAWSGQLSSEAFF. The chain has TRBV30 and TRBJ1-1; D is possibly TRBD1 (5 bases). The CDR3 is made up of 13 amino acids. From germline, CDR1 is GTSNPN and CDR2 SVGIG (reference sequence). With 1 base removed from V and 6 bases from J, the gap between germline ends came to 12 bases.

V usage is TRBV27 and J usage is TRBJ2-7; weak D call: TRBD1 (5 bases). The V gene's germline CDR1 is MNHEY and CDR2 SMNVEV (reference sequence). The CDR3 length is 15 residues. Between the trimmed V and J ends, which lost 2 bases and 4 bases, there was a span of 15 bases. CDR3 protein: CASSLKWGWDYEQYF. The CDR3 region has the DNA TGTGCCAGCAGTTTAAAGTGGGGCTGGGATTACGAGCAGTACTTC.

V is TRBV5-1 and J is TRBJ1-3, with a tentative D call TRBD1 (6 bases). Trimming left V 4 bases short and J 4 bases short, with 18 bases between. CDR1 SGHRS and CDR2 YFSETQ come from the germline V gene. The CDR3 is 16 residues long. The CDR3 region has the DNA TGCGCCAGCAGCCCGGGACACCCTCGGAGGGGAAACACCATATATTTT. It translates to CASSPGHPRRGNTIYF.

The rearrangement links TRBV19 to TRBJ1-1; D unclear. CDR1 is LNHDA and CDR2 is SQIVND in the germline V gene (reference sequence). This CDR3 has 15 amino acids. V lost 3 bases to trimming and J lost 11 bases, with 22 bases between them. The CDR3 DNA reads TGTGCCAGTAGTATTGCCCCCGGGCCGTCAAGCGGGGCTTTCTTT. Its protein product is CASSIAPGPSSGAFF.

The genes are TRBV27 and TRBJ1-5, with a tentative D call TRBD1 (5 bases). The length of the CDR3 is 14 residues. Germline V gene lookup returns CDR1 MNHEY and CDR2 SMNVEV (reference sequence). Trimming took off 5 bases at V and 4 bases at J, with 12 bases between the two ends. CDR3 region: CASSDVGANQPQHF. The CDR3 DNA sequence: TGTGCCAGCAGTGACGTAGGGGCTAATCAGCCCCAGCATTTT.

V and J are TRBV13 and TRBJ1-5, with TRBD1 matching 10 bases. The J segment lost 3 bases and the V segment lost 4 bases, leaving 3 bases of the junction unmatched. The CDR3 totals 15 residues. Germline V gene data show CDR1 as PRHDT and CDR2 as FYEKMQ (reference sequence). This CDR3 is CASSSGQGFNQPQHF. The CDR3 DNA reads as TGTGCCAGCAGCTCGGGACAGGGGTTCAATCAGCCCCAGCATTTT.

The V call is TRBV7-2, the J call TRBJ1-1; D call uncertain. This CDR3 contains 13 residues. V shed 4 bases and J shed 4 bases, with 10 bases lying between them. Germline lookup yields CDR1 SGHTA and CDR2 FQGNSA. For the CDR3, the DNA is TGTGCCAGCAGCTCTCCGGGAGGCACTGAAGCTTTCTTT. It translates to CASSSPGGTEAFF.

This chain connects TRBV5-4 to TRBJ2-7; 8 positions match TRBD2. This CDR3 comprises 14 residues. CDR1 and CDR2 (germline): SGHNT, YYREEE (reference sequence). V dropped 2 bases and J dropped 5; count of bases not matched to a gene: 6. CDR3 in DNA: TGTGCCAGCAGCTTCCGGCGGGAGGTCCACGAGCAGTACTTC. Its translation: CASSFRREVHEQYF.

The chain combines TRBV12-5 with TRBJ2-1; 7 positions agree with TRBD2. Germline V CDR1 and CDR2: LGHNT, FRNRAP. The trim removed 6 bases at V and 8 bases at J, leaving 7 bases unmatched. The CDR3 is 13 amino acids. The CDR3 DNA is TGTGCTAGTGGACTGACTAGCCGGGATGAGCAGTTCTTC. Protein product: CASGLTSRDEQFF.

The genes are TRBV12-3 or TRBV12-4 and TRBJ1-2, with 7 positions matching TRBD1. The CDR3 runs 13 residues. V lost 6 bases and J lost 4; bases outside the gene matches: 5. The CDR3 is CASSLGQSYGYTF. The CDR3 nucleotides read TGTGCCAGCAGCCTGGGACAGAGCTATGGCTACACCTTC.

The J gene is TRBJ2-4, the V gene TRBV7-9; 12 bases are shared with TRBD1. Losses at the gene ends were 5 bases for V and 3 bases for J; bases not matched to a gene: 14. This CDR3 region has 19 residues. CDR1 is SEHNR and CDR2 is FQNEAQ in the germline V gene (reference sequence). As DNA, the CDR3 is TGTGCCAGCAGCCCCACGGGGACAGGGGGCCGTTTAGGCAAAAACATTCAGTACTTC. It translates to CASSPTGTGGRLGKNIQYF. Based on the CDR3 plus reference TRBV7-9 and TRBJ2-4, the full variable domain is DTGVSQNPRHKITKRGQNVTFRCDPISEHNRLYWYRQTLGQGPEFLTYFQNEAQLEKSRLLSDRFSAERPKGSFSTLEIQRTEQGDSAMYLCASSPTGTGGRLGKNIQYFGAGTRLSVL.

CDR3 residues: CASSRSGQGVGNTIYF. DNA of the CDR3: TGTGCCAGCTCTCGAAGCGGACAGGGGGTTGGAAACACCATATATTTT. The rearrangement joins TRBV18 to TRBJ1-3; 10 nucleotides align to TRBD1. There are 16 residues in the CDR3. Germline CDR1 reads KGHSH; CDR2 reads LQKENI. V lost 6 bases to trimming and J lost 3 bases; unmatched junction nucleotides: 8.

V and J are TRBV20-1 and TRBJ2-7; D unresolved. Trimming removed 0 bases from V and 4 bases from J, with 4 bases in between. CDR3 length equals 11 residues. Germline V gene lookup returns CDR1 DFQATT and CDR2 SNEGSKA (reference sequence). CDR3 DNA: TGCAGTGCTAGAGAAGCTTACGAGCAGTACTTC. Amino acids: CSAREAYEQYF.